This TCR beta chain was captured by sequencing in a study of CD8+ T cells in alopecia areata. As for the study in general: Those treated were given oral tofacitinib at 5 to 10 mg twice daily. Tofacitinib continued for 6 to 18 months and was then withheld for 6 months. Study outcomes and limitations: Patients shared TCRs less clearly than mice did, possibly for HLA-related reasons.

The CDR3 is 16 residues long. Germline V CDR1 and CDR2: SGHDN, FVKESK. V lost 4 bases to trimming and J lost 2 bases; unmatched junction nucleotides: 9. It was from alopecia areata patients that lesional scalp punch biopsies and peripheral blood were collected. To note about this clone: Its antigen is not known.

TCR sequencing used cDNA made by reverse transcription of extracted RNA. Some clones are missing from TCRdb's copy, which holds only in-frame ones; the method was immunoSEQ multiplex PCR. The sample shows about 11,000 clones, over 60% of them seen only once. Sequenced input: skin. The chain links TRBV14 to TRBJ2-5; TRBD2 aligns across 8 bases. The sequence was collected from a human donor with alopecia areata. CDR3 DNA: TGTGCCAGCAGCCCTGGGGGAGCGGGGGCTCAAGAGACCCAGTACTTC. This encodes CASSPGGAGAQETQYF.